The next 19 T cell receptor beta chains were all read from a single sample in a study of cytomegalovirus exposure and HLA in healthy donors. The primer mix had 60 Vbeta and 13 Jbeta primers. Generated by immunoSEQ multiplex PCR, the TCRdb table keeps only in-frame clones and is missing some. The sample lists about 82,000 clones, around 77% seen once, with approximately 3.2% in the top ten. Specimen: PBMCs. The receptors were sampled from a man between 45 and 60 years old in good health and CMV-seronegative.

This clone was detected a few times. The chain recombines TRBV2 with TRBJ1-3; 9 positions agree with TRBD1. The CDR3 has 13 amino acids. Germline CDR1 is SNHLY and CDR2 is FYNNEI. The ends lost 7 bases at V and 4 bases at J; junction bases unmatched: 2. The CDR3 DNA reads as TGTGCCAGCAAAGGGACAGGGGGAAACACCATATATTTT. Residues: CASKGTGGNTIYF.

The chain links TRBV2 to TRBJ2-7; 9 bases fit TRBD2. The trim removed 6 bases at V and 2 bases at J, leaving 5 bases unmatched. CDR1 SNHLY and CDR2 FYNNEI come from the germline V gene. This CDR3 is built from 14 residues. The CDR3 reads CASRIAGVPYEQYF. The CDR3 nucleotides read TGTGCCAGCAGGATAGCGGGGGTGCCCTACGAGCAGTACTTC.

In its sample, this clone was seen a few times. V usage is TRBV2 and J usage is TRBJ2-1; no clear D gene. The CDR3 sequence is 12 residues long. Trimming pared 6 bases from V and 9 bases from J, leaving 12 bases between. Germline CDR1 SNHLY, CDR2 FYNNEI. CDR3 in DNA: TGTGCCAGCAGACAGTCGGTAGGTGAGCAGTTCTTC. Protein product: CASRQSVGEQFF.

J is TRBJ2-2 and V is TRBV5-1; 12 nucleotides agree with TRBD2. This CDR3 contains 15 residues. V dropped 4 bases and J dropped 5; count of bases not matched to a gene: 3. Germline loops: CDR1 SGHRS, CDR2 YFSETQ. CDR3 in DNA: TGCGCCAGCAGCCCGACTAGCGGGGGTACCGGGGAGCTGTTTTTT. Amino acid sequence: CASSPTSGGTGELFF.

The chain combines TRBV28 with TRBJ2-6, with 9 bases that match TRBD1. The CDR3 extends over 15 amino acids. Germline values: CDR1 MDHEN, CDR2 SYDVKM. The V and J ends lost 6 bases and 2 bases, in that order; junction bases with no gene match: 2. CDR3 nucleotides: TGTGCCAGCAGCACAGGGGGCGCTGGGGCCAACGTCCTGACTTTC. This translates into CASSTGGAGANVLTF.

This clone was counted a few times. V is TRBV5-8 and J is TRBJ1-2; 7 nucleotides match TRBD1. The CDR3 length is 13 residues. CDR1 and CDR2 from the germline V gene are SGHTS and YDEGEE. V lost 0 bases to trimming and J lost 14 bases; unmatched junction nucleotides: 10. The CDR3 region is CASSLAGQGGRTF. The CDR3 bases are TGTGCCAGCAGCTTGGCGGGTCAGGGGGGTCGGACCTTC.

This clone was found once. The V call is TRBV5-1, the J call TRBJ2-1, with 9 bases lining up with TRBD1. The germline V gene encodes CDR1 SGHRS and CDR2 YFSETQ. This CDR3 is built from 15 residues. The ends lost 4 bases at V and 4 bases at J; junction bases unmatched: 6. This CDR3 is CASSTGQGLYNEQFF. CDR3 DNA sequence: TGCGCCAGCAGCACTGGACAGGGGCTATACAATGAGCAGTTCTTC.

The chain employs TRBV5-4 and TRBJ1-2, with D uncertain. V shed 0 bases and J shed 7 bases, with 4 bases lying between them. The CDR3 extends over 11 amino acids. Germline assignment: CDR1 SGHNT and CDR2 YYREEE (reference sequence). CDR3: CASSLDSGYTF. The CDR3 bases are TGTGCCAGCAGCTTGGACAGTGGCTACACCTTC. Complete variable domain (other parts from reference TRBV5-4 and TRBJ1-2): ETGVTQSPTHLIKTRGQQVTLRCSSQSGHNTVSWYQQALGQGPQFIFQYYREEENGRGNFPPRFSGLQFPNYSSELNVNALELDDSALYLCASSLDSGYTFGSGTRLTVV.

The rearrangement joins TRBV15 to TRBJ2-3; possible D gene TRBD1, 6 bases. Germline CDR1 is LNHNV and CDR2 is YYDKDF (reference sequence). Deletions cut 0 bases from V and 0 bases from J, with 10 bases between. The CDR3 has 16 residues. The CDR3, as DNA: TGTGCCACCAGCAGAGATGGTACAGGGAGCACAGATACGCAGTATTTT. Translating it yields CATSRDGTGSTDTQYF.

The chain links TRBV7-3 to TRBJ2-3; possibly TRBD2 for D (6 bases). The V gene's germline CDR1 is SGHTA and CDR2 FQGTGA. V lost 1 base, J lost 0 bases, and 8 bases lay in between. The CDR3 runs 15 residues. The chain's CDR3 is CASSLMAGSTDTQYF. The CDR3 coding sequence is TGTGCCAGCAGCTTAATGGCGGGGAGCACAGATACGCAGTATTTT.

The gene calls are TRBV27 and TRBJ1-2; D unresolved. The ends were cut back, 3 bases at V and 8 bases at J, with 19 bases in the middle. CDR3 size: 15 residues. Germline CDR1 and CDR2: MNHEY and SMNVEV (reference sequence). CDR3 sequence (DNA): TGTGCCAGCAGTTTCAACCCGGGAGTAACGGTAGGCTACACCTTC. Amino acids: CASSFNPGVTVGYTF.

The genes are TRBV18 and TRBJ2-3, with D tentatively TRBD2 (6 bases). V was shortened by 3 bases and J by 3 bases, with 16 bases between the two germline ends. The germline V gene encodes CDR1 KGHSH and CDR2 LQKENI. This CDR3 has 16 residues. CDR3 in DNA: TGTGCCAGCTCACCTAGTCTAGCCGGGGGAACAGATACGCAGTATTTT. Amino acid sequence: CASSPSLAGGTDTQYF.

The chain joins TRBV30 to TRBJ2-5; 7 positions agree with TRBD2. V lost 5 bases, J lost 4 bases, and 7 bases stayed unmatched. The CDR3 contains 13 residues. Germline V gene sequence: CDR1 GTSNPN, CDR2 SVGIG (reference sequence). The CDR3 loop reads CAWCRAGRETQYF. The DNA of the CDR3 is TGTGCCTGGTGTAGAGCGGGGAGAGAGACCCAGTACTTC.

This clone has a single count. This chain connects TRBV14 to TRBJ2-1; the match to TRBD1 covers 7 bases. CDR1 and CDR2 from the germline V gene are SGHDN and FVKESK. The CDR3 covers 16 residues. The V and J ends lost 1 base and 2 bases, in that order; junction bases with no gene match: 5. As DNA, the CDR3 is TGTGCCAGCAGCCAAGCCGGGACAGTAACCTACAATGAGCAGTTCTTC. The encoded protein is CASSQAGTVTYNEQFF.

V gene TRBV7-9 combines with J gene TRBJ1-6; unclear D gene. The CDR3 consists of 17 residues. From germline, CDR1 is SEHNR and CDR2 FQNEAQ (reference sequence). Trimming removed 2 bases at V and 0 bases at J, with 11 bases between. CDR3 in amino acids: CASSLLGESSYNSPLHF. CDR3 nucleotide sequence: TGTGCCAGCAGCTTATTGGGAGAAAGCTCCTATAATTCACCCCTCCACTTT.

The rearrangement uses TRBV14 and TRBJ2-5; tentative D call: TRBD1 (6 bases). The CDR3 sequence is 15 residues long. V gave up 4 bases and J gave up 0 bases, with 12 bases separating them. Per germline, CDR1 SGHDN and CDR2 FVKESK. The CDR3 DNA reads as TGTGCCAGCAGCCCCAGGGGTTGGAACCAAGAGACCCAGTACTTC. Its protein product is CASSPRGWNQETQYF. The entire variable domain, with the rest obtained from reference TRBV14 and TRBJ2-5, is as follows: EAGVTQFPSHSVIEKGQTVTLRCDPISGHDNLYWYRRVMGKEIKFLLHFVKESKQDESGMPNNRFLAERTGGTYSTLKVQPAELEDSGVYFCASSPRGWNQETQYFGPGTRLLVL.

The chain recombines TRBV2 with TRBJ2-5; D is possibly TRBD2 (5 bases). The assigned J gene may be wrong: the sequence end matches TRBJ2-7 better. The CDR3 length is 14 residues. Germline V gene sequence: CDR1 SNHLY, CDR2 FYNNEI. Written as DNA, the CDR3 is TGTGCCAGCAGAATTCGTAGCGCCGCCTACGAGCAGTACTTC. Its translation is CASRIRSAAYEQYF.

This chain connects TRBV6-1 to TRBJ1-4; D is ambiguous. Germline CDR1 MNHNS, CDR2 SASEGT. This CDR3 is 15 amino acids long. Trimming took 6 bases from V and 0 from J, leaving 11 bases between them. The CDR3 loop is CASRVLYTTNEKLFF. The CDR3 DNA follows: TGTGCCAGCAGGGTCCTTTACACAACTAATGAAAAACTGTTTTTT.

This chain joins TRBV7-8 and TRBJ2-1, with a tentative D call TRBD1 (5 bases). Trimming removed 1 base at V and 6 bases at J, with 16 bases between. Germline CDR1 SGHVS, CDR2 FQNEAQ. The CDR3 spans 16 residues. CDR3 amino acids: CASSLVQGSLGNEQFF. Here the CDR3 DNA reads TGTGCCAGCAGCTTAGTCCAGGGCTCTCTAGGCAATGAGCAGTTCTTC.